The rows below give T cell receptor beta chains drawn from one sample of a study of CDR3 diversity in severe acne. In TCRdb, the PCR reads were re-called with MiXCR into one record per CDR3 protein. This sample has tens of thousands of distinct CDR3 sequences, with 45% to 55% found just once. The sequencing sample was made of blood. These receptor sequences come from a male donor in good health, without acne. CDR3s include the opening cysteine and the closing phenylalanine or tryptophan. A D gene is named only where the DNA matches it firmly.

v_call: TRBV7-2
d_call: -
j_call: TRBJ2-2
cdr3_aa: CASSPPTGELFF

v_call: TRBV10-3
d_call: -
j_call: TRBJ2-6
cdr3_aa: CAISEQAGPGANVLTF

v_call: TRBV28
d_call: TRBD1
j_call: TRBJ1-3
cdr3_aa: CASSPPGQGTGNTIYF

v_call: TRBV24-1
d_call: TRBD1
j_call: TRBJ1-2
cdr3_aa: CASSSQVTGGEGGYTF

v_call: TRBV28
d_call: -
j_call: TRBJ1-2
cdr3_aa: CASRPGGADYGYTF

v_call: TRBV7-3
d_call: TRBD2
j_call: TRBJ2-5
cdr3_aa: CARARGGEETQYF

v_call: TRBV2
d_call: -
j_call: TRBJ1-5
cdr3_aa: CASMGRGYQPQHF

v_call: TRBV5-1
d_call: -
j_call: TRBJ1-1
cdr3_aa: CASSTWTENTEAFF

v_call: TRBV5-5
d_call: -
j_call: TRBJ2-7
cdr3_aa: CASSFWGEYEQYF

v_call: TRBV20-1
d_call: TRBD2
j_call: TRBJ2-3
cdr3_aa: CSAMTSGRTDTQYF

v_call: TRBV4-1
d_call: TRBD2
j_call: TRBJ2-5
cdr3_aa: CASSRSGTSGGKGTQYF

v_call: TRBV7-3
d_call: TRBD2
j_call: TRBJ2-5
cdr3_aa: CASSPTGTSGNLYQETQYF

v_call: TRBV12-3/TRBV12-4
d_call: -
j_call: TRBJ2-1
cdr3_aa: CASTWDTYNEQFF

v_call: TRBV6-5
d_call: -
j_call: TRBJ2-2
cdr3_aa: CASSSSRSGELFF

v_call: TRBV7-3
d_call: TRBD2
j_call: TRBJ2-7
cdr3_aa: CASIPTGTSIYEQYF

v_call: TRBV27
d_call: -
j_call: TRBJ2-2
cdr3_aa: CASSSGWAGELFF

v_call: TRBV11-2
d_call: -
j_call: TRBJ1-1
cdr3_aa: CASSLGGRSEAYF

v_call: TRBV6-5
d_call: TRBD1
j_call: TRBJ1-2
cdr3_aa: CASSSQGAGYTF

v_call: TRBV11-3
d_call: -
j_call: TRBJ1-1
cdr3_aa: CASSDGTSNTEAFF

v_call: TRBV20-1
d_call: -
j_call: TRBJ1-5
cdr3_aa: CSASEVGIFNQPQHF

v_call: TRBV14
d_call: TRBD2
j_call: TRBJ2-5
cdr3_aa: CASRSGGRYQETQYF

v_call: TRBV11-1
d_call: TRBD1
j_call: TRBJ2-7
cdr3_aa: CASSWGQGAIYEQYF

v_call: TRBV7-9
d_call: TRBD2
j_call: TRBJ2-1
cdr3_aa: CASSFPGLAGGLISYNEQFF

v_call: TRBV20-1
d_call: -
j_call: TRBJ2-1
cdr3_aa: CSAVPSAGSYNEQFF

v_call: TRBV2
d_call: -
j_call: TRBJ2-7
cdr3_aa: CASRVGGSGYEQYF

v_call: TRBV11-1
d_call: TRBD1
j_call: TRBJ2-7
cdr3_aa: CASSLGRGLEQYF

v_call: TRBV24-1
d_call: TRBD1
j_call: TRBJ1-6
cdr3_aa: CATRQGTGYNSPLHF

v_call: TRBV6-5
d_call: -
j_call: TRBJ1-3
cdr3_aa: CASRTNSGNTIYF

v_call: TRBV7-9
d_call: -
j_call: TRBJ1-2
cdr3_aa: CASSLNDILSGYTF

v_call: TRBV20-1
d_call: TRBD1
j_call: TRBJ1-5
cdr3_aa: CSARGQGGGTSNQPQHF

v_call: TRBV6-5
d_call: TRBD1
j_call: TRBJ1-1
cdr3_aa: CASSRDRGLGDTEAFF

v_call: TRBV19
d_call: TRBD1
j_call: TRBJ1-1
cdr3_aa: CASSGQGWGEAFF

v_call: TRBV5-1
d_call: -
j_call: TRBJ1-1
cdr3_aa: CASRGTDNTEAFF

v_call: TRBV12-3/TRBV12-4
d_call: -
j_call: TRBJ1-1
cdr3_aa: CASRLSAVNTEAFF

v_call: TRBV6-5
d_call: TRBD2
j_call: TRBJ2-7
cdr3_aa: CASSERVSGEYF

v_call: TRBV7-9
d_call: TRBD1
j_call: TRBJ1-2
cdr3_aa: CASSYRGISGYTF

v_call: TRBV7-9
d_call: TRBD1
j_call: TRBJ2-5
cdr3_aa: CASREQGALQETQYF

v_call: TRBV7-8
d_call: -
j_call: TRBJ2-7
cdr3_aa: CASSPQGYNEQYF

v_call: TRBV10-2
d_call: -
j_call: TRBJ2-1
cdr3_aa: CASSDLRDRGYEQFF

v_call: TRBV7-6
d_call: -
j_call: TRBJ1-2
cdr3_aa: CASSLAREGYTF

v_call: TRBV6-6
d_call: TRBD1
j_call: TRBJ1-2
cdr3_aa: CASSTSPGTGSGYTF